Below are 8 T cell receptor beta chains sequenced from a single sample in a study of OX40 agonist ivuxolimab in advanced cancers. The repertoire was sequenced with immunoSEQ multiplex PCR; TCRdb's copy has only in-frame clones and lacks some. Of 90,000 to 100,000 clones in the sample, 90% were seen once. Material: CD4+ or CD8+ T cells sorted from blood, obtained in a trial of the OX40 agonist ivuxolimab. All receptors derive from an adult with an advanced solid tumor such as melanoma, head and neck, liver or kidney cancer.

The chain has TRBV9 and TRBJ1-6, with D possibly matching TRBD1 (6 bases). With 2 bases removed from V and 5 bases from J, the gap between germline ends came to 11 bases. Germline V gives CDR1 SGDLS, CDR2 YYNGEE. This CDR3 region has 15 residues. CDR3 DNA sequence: TGTGCCAGCAGCGTCCGGGACACAAATAATTCACCCCTCCACTTT. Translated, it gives CASSVRDTNNSPLHF.

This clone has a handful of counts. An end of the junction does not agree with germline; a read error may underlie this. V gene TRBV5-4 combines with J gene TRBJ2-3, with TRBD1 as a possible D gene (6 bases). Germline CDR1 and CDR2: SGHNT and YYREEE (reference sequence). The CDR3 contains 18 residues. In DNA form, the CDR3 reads TGTGCCAGCAGCCCGCAACCTCAGGGGAGAGGTGTCACAAATACGCAGTATTTT. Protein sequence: CASSPQPQGRGVTNTQYF.

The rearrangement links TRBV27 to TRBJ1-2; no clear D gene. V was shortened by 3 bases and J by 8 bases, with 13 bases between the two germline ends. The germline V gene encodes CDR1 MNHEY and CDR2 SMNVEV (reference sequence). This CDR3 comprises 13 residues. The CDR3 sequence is CASSFLPPRGYTF. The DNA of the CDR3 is TGTGCCAGCAGTTTCTTACCGCCCCGCGGCTACACCTTC.

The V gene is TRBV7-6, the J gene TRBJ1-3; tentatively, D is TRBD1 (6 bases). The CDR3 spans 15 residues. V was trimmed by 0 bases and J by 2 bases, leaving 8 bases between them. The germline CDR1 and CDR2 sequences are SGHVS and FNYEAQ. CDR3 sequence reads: CASSLASGAGNTIYF. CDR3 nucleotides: TGTGCCAGCAGCTTAGCGTCAGGGGCTGGAAACACCATATATTTT.

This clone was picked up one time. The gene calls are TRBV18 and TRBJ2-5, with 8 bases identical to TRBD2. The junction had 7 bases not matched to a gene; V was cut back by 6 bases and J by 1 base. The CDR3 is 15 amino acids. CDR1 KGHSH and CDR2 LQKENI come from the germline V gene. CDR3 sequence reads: CASSPNSGAQETQYF. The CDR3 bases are TGTGCCAGCTCCCCGAATAGCGGGGCCCAAGAGACCCAGTACTTC.

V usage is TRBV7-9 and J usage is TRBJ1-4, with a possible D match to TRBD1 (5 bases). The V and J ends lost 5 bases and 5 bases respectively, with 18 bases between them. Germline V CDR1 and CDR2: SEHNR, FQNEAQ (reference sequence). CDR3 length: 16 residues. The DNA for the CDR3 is TGTGCCAGCAGCCCAGGTGGGGCGCCGGGAAATGAAAAACTGTTTTTT. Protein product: CASSPGGAPGNEKLFF.

DNA of the CDR3: TGTGCCAGCAGTTACGTTTGGCAGGGGCATGAAAAACTGTTTTTT. It specifies CASSYVWQGHEKLFF. This chain links TRBV6-5 with TRBJ1-4; D possibly corresponds to TRBD1 (6 bases). Germline V gene sequence: CDR1 MNHEY, CDR2 SVGAGI. The CDR3 covers 15 residues. Trimming left V 2 bases short and J 6 bases short, with 13 bases between.

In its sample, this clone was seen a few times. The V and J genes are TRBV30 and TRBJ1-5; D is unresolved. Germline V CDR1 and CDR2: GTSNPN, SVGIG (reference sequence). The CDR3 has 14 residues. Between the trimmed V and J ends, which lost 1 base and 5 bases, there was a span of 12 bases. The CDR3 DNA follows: TGTGCCTGGAGTGGGGGTTGGTCCGATCAGCCCCAGCATTTT. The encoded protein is CAWSGGWSDQPQHF.